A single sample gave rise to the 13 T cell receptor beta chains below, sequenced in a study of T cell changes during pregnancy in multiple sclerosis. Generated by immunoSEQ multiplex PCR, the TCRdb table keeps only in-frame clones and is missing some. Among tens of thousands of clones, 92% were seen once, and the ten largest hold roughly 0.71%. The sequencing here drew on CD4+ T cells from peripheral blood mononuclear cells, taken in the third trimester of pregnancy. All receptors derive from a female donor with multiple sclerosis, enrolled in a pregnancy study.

Written as DNA, the CDR3 is TGTGCCAGCAGCTTTCGTCTAGCGGGGGCGGATACGCAGTATTTT. It yields the protein CASSFRLAGADTQYF. The rearrangement joins TRBV7-2 to TRBJ2-3; 10 bases align to TRBD2. There are 15 residues in the CDR3. CDR1 is SGHTA and CDR2 is FQGNSA in the germline V gene. After removal of 3 bases from V and 6 bases from J, the junction contained 6 bases not matched to a gene.

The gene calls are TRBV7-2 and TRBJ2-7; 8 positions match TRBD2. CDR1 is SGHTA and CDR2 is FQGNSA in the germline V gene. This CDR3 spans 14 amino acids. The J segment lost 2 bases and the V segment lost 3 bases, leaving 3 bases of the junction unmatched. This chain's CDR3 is CASSLSGGAYEQYF. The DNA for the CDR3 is TGTGCCAGCAGCTTGTCCGGGGGGGCCTACGAGCAGTACTTC.

The CDR3 sequence: CASSLAAGAGEQFF. The CDR3 DNA follows: TGCGCCAGCAGCTTGGCAGCGGGGGCGGGGGAGCAGTTCTTC. The chain employs TRBV5-1 and TRBJ2-1; the match to TRBD2 covers 8 bases. CDR3 size: 14 residues. Per the germline V gene, CDR1 is SGHRS and CDR2 is YFSETQ. V shed 0 bases, J shed 10 bases, and the junction held 6 bases outside the gene matches.

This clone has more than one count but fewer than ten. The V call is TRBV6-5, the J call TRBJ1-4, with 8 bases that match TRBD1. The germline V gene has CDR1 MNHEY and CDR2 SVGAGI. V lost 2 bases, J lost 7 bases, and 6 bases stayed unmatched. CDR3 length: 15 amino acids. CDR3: CASSYGGTGGEKLFF. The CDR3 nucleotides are TGTGCCAGCAGTTACGGTGGGACAGGAGGTGAAAAACTGTTTTTT.

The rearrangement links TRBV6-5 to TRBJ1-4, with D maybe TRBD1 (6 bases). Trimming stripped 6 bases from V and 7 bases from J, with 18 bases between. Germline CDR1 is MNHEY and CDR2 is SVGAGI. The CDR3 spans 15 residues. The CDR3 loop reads CASRTDRTLGEKLFF. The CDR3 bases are TGTGCCAGCAGGACTGACAGGACCTTGGGTGAAAAACTGTTTTTT.

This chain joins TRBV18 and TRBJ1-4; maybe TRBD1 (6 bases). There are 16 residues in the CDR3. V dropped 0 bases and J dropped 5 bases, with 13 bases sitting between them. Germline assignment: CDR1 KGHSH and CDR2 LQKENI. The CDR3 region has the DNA TGTGCCAGCTCACCACCCACAGGGAAGGGAAATGAAAAACTGTTTTTT. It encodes CASSPPTGKGNEKLFF.

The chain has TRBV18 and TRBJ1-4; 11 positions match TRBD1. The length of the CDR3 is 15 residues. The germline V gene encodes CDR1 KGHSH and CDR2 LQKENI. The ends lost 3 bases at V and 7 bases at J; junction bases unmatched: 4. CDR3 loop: CASSPTGTGGEKLFF. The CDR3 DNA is TGTGCCAGCTCACCTACCGGGACAGGGGGTGAAAAACTGTTTTTT.

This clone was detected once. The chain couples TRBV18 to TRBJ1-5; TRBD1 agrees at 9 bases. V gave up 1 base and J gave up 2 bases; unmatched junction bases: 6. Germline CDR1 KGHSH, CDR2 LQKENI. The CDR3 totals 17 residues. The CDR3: CASSPRDRVPGNQPQHF. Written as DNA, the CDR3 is TGTGCCAGCTCACCACGGGACAGGGTCCCCGGCAATCAGCCCCAGCATTTT.

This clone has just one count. The CDR3 DNA reads as TGTGCCAGTAGGACTGACTTGGACAGGAGAAGTGGAAACACCATATATTTT. Translating it yields CASRTDLDRRSGNTIYF. This chain connects TRBV19 to TRBJ1-3; 7 nucleotides align to TRBD1. Germline loops: CDR1 LNHDA, CDR2 SQIVND (reference sequence). The CDR3 has 17 amino acids. The J segment lost 3 bases and the V segment lost 6 bases, leaving 14 bases of the junction unmatched.

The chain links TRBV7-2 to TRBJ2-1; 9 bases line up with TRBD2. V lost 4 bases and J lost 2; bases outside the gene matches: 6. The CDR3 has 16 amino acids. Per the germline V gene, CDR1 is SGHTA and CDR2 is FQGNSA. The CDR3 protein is CASSSRLAEPYNEQFF. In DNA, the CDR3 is TGTGCCAGCAGCTCCCGACTAGCGGAACCCTACAATGAGCAGTTCTTC.

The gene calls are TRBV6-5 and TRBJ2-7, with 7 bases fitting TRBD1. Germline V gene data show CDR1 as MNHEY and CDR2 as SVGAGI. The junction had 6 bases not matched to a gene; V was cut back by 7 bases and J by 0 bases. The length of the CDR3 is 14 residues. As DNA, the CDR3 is TGTGCCAGCACGGTGACAGGGAGCTCCTACGAGCAGTACTTC. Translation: CASTVTGSSYEQYF.

The CDR3: CASSEATGGYQPQHF. CDR3 sequence (DNA): TGTGCCAGCAGTGAAGCAACAGGGGGTTATCAGCCCCAGCATTTT. The chain links TRBV6-1 to TRBJ1-5; 8 positions agree with TRBD1. This CDR3 comprises 15 residues. V was clipped by 0 bases and J by 5 bases; unmatched bases: 3. CDR1 and CDR2 from the germline V gene are MNHNS and SASEGT.

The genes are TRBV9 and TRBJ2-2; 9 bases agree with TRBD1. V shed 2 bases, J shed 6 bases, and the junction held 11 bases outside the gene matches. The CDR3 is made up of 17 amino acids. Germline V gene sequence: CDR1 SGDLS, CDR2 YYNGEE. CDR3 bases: TGTGCCAGCAGCGTCCTGTCCGGGACAGGGAGTCCCGGGGAGCTGTTTTTT. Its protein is CASSVLSGTGSPGELFF.